A single T cell receptor (beta chain) is shown here with its context. Genomic DNA of each subset was evenly split across several immunoSEQ plates. The table came from immunoSEQ multiplex PCR; TCRdb's copy has only in-frame clones and leaves some out. This sample has fewer than 1.8 million clones; around 98.5% occur once, and the top ten carry roughly 0.35%. Each donor was a Caucasian adult residing in Nashville, Tennessee. Memory CD4+ cells were the fraction left after CD45RA+ naive selection. The V and J ends lost 2 bases and 3 bases, in that order; junction bases with no gene match: 12. The CDR3 loop spans 18 amino acids. The germline V gene has CDR1 SGHDN and CDR2 FVKESK. This sample stems from a study of shared clonotypes between healthy human individuals.

Source material: naive CD4+ T cells sorted from blood. Noted subset: CD45RA+ positively selected. The origin of this receptor is a man between 25 and 39 years old in good health. This chain connects TRBV14 to TRBJ2-3; the match to TRBD1 covers 9 bases. The CDR3 spells CASSQHLGRDRDTDTQYF. CDR3 nucleotide sequence: TGTGCCAGCAGCCAACATCTTGGCCGGGACAGGGATACAGATACGCAGTATTTT.